This TCR beta chain originates from a study of Graves' ophthalmopathy and Graves' hyperthyroidism. CDR3 length equals 14 residues. Trimming cost V 1 base and J 5 bases, with 8 bases left between them. This clonotype was picked up many times. The authors amplified TCR beta CDR3 regions from RNA transcripts. Amplification began with first-round RT-PCR using HTBI primers, then second-round multiplex PCR was performed. Each CDR3 protein gets one entry after TCRdb re-called the multiplex PCR reads with MiXCR. Altogether hundreds of thousands of distinct CDR3 sequences are present, 15% being singletons, with the ten largest covering around 6.6%.

Sequencing used peripheral blood. The receptor's source is a woman aged 18-29 years with stable Graves' hyperthyroidism. The rearrangement joins TRBV12-3 or TRBV12-4 to TRBJ2-2; D remains ambiguous. This CDR3 is CASSLGGRTGELFF. The CDR3 DNA sequence: TGTGCCAGCAGTTTAGGGGGAAGGACCGGGGAGCTGTTTTTT.